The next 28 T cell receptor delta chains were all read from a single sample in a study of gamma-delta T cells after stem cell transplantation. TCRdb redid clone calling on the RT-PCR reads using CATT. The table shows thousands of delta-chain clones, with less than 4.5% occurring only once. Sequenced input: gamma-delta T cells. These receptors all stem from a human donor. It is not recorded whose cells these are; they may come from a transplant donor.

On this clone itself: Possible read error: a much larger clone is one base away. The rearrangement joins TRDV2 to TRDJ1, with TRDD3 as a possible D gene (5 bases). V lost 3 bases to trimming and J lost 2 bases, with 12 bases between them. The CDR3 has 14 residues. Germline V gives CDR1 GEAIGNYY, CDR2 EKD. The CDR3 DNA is TGTGCCTGTGACGCAGTACTGGCTACCGATAAACTCATCTTT. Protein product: CACDAVLATDKLIF.

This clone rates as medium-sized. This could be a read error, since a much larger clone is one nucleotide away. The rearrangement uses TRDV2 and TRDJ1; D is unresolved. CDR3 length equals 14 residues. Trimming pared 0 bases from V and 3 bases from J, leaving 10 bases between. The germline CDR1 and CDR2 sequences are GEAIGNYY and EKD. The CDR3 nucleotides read TGTGCCTGTGACACCGTTGGGTTCGCCGATAAACTCATCTTT. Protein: CACDTVGFADKLIF.

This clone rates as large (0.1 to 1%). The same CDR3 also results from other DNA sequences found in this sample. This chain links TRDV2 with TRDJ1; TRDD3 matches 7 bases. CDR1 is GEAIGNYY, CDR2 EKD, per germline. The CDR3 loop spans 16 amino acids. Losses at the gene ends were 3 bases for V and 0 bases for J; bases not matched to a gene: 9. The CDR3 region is CACDALGGGYTDKLIF. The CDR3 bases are TGTGCCTGTGACGCTCTGGGGGGGGGGTACACCGATAAACTCATCTTT.

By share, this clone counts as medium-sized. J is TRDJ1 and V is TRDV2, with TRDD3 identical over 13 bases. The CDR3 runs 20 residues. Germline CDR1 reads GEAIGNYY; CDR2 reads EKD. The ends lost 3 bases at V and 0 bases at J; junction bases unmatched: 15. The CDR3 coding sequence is TGTGCCTGTGACCCCGTGAACTGGGGGATACGCGTAGGGTACACCGATAAACTCATCTTT. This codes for CACDPVNWGIRVGYTDKLIF.

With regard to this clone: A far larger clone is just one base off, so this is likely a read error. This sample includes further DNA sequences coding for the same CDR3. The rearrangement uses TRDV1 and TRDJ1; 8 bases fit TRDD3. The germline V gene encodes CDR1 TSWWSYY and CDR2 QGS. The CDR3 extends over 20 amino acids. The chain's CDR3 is CALGERRSWLLGAYTDKLIF. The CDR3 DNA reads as TGTGCTCTTGGGGAAAGGCGCTCCTGGTTACTGGGGGCTTACACCGATAAACTCATCTTC.

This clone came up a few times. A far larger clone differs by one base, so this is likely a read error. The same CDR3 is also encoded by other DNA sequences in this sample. The chain's CDR3 is CALGDLRLVWFDTPDYTDKLIF. The CDR3 bases are TGCGCTCTTGGGGACTTACGGCTGGTTTGGTTTGACACTCCCGACTACACCGATAAACTCATCTTT. This chain links TRDV1 with TRDJ1, with D possibly being TRDD3 (5 bases). CDR1 and CDR2 (germline): TSWWSYY, QGS. The CDR3 totals 22 residues.

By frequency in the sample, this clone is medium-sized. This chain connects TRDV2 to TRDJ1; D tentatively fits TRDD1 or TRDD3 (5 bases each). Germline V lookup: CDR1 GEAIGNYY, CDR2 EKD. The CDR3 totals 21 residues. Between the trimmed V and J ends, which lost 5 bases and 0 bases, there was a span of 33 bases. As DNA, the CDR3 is TGTGCCTGTGCCCTTAGAGGGGCTAGAACCCATGATAGTGGGGACACCGATAAACTCATCTTT. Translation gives CACALRGARTHDSGDTDKLIF.

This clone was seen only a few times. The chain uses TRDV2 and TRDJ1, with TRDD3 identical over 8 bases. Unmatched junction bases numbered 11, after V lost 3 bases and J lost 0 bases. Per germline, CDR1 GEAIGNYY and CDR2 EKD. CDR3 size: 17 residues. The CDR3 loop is CACDVLLGGSYTDKLIF. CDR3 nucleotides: TGTGCCTGTGACGTATTACTGGGGGGCTCGTACACCGATAAACTCATCTTT.

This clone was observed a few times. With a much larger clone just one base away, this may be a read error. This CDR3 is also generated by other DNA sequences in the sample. DNA of the CDR3: TGCGCCTGTGACACCGTAGGACTGGGGGATACCGATAAACTCATCTTT. It is translated as CACDTVGLGDTDKLIF. The rearrangement links TRDV2 to TRDJ1, with TRDD3 identical over 10 bases. The germline V gene encodes CDR1 GEAIGNYY and CDR2 EKD. The CDR3 extends over 16 amino acids.

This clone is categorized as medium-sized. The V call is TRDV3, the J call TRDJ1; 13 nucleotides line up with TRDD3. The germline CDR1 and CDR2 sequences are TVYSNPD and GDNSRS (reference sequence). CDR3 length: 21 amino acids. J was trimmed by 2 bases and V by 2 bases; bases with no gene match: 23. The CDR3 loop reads CAFPTFRQPRTGGYGTDKLIF. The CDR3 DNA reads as TGTGCCTTTCCGACCTTCCGACAGCCCCGTACTGGGGGATACGGGACCGATAAACTCATCTTT. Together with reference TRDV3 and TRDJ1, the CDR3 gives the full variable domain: CDKVTQSSPDQTVASGSEVVLLCTYDTVYSNPDLFWYRIRPDYSFQFVFYGDNSRSEGADFTQGRFSVKHILTQKAFHLVISPVRTEDSATYYCAFPTFRQPRTGGYGTDKLIFGKGTRVTVEP.

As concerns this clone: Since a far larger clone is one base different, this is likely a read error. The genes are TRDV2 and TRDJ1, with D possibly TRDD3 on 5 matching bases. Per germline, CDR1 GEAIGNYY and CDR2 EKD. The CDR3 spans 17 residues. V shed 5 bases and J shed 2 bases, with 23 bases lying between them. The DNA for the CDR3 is TGTGCCTGTGGCACTCTGGGACATACCCGACGGACCGATAAACTCATCTTT. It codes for CACGTLGHTRRTDKLIF.

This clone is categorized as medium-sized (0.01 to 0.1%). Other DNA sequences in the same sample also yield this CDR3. CDR3 protein: CACDTAARGGGSSSWDTRQMFF. In DNA form, the CDR3 reads TGTGCCTGTGACACCGCTGCTCGGGGTGGGGGATCAAGCTCCTGGGACACCCGACAGATGTTTTTC. This chain joins TRDV2 and TRDJ3, with 8 nucleotides matching TRDD3. This CDR3 is 22 amino acids long. V dropped 0 bases and J dropped 0; count of bases not matched to a gene: 15. The germline gives CDR1 GEAIGNYY, CDR2 EKD.

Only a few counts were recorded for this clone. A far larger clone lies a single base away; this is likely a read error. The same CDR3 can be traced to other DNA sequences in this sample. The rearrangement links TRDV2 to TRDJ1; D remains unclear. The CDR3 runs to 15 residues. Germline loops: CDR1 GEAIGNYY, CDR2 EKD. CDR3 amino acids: CACDTVSLHTDKLIF. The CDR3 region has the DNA TGTGCCTGCGACACCGTCTCCCTCCACACCGATAAACTCATCTTT.

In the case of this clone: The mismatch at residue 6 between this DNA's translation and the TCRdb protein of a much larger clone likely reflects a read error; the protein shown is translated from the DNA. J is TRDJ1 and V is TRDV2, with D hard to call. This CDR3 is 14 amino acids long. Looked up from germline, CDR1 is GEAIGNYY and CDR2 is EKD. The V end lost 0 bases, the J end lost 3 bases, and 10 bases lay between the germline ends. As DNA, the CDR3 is TGTGCCTGTGACACCGCCTGGAGGGCCGATAAACTCATCTTT. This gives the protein CACDTAWRADKLIF.

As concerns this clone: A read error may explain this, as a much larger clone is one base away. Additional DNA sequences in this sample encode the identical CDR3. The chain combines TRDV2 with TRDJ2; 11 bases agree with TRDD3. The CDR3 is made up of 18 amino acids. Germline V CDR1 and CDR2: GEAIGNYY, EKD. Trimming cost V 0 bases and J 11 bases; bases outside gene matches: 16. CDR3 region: CACDTVAGVGDTLGQLFF. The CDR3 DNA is TGTGCCTGTGACACCGTAGCAGGGGTGGGGGATACGCTGGGTCAACTCTTCTTT.

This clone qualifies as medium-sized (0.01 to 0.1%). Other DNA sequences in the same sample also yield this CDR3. The CDR3 DNA reads as TGTGCTCTTGGGGATAAGGTCGTTTGGACGGCCCAATGGGCCGATAAACTCATCTTT. This translates into CALGDKVVWTAQWADKLIF. The V gene is TRDV1, the J gene TRDJ1; no clear D. This CDR3 region has 19 residues. V was pared by 3 bases and J by 3 bases, with 26 bases between. CDR1 and CDR2 from the germline V gene are TSWWSYY and QGS.

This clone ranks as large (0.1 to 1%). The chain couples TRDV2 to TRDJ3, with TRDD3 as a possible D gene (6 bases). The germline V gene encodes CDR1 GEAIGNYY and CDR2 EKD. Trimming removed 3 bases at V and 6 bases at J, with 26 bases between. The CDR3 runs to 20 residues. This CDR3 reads CACDRTPLSGALMDTRQMFF. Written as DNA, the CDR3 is TGTGCCTGTGACCGGACCCCTCTTTCTGGGGCACTGATGGACACCCGACAGATGTTTTTC.

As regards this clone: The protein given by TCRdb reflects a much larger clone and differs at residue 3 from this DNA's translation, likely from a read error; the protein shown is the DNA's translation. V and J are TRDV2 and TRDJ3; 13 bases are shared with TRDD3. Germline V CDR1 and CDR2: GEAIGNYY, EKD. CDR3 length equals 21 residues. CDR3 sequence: CARDPITGGYASSWDTRQMFF. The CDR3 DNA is TGTGCCCGTGACCCCATTACTGGGGGATACGCAAGCTCCTGGGACACCCGACAGATGTTTTTC.

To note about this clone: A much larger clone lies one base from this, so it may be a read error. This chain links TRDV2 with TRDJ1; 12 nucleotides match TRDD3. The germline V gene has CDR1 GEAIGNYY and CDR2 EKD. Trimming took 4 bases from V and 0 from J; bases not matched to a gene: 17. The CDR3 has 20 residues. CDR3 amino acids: CACEPLKGALGDTYTDKLIF. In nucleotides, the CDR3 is TGTGCCTGTGAACCCCTCAAAGGGGCGCTGGGGGATACGTACACCGATAAACTCATCTTT.

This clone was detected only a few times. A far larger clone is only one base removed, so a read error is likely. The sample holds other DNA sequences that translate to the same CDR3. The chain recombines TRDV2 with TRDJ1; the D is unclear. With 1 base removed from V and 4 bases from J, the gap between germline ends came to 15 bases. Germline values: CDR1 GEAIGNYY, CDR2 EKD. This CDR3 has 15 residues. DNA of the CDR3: TGTGCCTGTGACACGTTGTACTCGGCCGGCGATAAACTCATCTTT. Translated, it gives CACDTLYSAGDKLIF.

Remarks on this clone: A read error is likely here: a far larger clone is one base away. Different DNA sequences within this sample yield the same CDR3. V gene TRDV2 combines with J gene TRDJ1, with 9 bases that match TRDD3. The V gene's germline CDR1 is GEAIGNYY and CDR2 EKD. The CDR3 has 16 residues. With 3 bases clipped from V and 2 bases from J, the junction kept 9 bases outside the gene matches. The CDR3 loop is CACDFLLGDTTDKLIF. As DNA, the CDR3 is TGTGCCTGTGACTTCCTACTGGGGGACACGACCGATAAACTCATCTTT.

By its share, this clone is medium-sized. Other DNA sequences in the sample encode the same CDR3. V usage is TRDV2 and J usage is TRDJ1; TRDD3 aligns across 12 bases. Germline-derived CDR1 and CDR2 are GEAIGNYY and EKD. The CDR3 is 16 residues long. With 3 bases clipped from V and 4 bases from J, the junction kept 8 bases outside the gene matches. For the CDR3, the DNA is TGTGCCTGTGACCACGTACTGGGGGATACTAACGATAAACTCATCTTT. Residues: CACDHVLGDTNDKLIF.

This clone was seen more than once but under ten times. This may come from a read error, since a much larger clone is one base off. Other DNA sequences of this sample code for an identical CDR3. CDR3 nucleotide sequence: TGTGCCTGTGACACTTTAACTACTGGGGGGCTGACAGCACAACTCTTCTTT. It yields the protein CACDTLTTGGLTAQLFF. The chain has TRDV2 and TRDJ2, with 8 bases that match TRDD3. The CDR3 is made up of 17 amino acids. Trimming cost V 1 base and J 3 bases; bases outside gene matches: 9. The germline CDR1 and CDR2 sequences are GEAIGNYY and EKD.

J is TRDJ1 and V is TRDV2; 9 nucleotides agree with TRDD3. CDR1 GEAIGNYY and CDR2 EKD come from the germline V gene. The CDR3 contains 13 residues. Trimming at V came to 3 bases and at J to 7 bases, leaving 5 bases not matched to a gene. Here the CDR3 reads CACDELGDLKLIF. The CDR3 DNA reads TGTGCCTGTGACGAACTGGGGGACCTTAAACTCATCTTT.

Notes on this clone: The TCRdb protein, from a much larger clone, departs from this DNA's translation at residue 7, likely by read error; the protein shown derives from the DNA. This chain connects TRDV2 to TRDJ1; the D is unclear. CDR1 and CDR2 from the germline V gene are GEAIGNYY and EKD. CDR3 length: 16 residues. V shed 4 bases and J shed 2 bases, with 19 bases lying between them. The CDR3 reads CACDKVEAPPTDKLIF. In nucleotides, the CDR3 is TGTGCCTGTGATAAAGTGGAGGCCCCGCCAACCGATAAACTCATCTTT.

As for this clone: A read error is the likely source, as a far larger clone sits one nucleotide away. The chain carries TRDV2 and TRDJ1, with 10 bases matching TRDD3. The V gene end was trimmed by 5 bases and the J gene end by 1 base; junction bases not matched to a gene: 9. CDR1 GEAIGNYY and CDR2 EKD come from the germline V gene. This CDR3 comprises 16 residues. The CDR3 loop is CACGDLLGDATDKLIF. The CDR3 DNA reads TGTGCCTGTGGCGACCTACTGGGGGATGCCACCGATAAACTCATCTTT.

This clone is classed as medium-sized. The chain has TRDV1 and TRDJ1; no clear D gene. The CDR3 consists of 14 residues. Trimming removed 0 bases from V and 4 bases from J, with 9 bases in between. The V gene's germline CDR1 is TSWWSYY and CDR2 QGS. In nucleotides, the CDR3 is TGTGCTCTTGGGGAACTACGAAGTGACGATAAACTCATCTTT. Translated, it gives CALGELRSDDKLIF.

The CDR3 sequence is CACDTVSYPVLGDTTDKLIF. In DNA form, the CDR3 reads TGTGCCTGTGACACCGTCTCCTACCCGGTACTGGGGGATACGACCGATAAACTCATCTTT. The chain links TRDV2 to TRDJ1, with TRDD3 identical over 13 bases. In germline, CDR1 is GEAIGNYY, CDR2 EKD. This CDR3 has 20 amino acids. With 0 bases clipped from V and 2 bases from J, the junction kept 14 bases outside the gene matches.